The subject of this entry is one T cell receptor (beta chain). The antigen remains undetermined. This sample stems from a study of blood T cells in healthy people across ages. Findings and limits, study-wide: TCR beta diversity was tightly associated with the proportion of naive T cells.

The germline gives CDR1 ENHRY, CDR2 SYGVKD. The V gene lost 6 bases and the J gene lost 5 bases, with 22 bases spanning the gap. The CDR3 runs to 16 residues. The authors extracted at least 6 micrograms of total RNA per sample. A sample-barcoded 5' primer and a J-beta primer mix were used in a second PCR of roughly 7 to 11 cycles. TCRdb itself ran the 5' RACE reads through MiXCR, one entry per CDR3 protein. The sample shows about 570,000 distinct CDR3 sequences, 27% of them seen only once. The same sample was also used in a study of T cells of mothers and their children. That work adds: A few healthy Caucasian mothers, along with their six children, served as the donors. Reads recorded for TCR beta CDR3 numbered over 9 million per mother and roughly 2.7 million per child.

The rearrangement uses TRBV10-3 and TRBJ1-1, with D possibly TRBD1 on 6 matching bases. Sequenced input: blood. The source of this sequence is a boy aged 2 to 10 in good health. In DNA, the CDR3 is TGTGCCATCAGAAGGACAGCCTCACTAGCGGAAACTGAAGCTTTCTTT. Protein sequence: CAIRRTASLAETEAFF.